Below are 12 T cell receptor beta chains sequenced from a single sample in a study of radiotherapy plus CTLA-4 blockade in lung cancer. Sequenced by immunoSEQ multiplex PCR; TCRdb stores in-frame clones only, minus some. The table lists roughly 45,000 clones, 65% to 70% of them singletons, with 20% to 30% in the top ten. The source material was peripheral blood, sampled from a patient treated with radiotherapy plus ipilimumab. These receptors all come from a human donor with non-small cell lung cancer who had a partial response to radiotherapy plus ipilimumab.

Ten or more counts support this clone. The CDR3 sequence is CASSYGSSGANVLTF. The CDR3 coding sequence is TGTGCCAGCAGTTACGGGAGCTCTGGGGCCAACGTCCTGACTTTC. This chain joins TRBV6-5 and TRBJ2-6; perhaps TRBD2 as D (5 bases). The CDR3 is 15 amino acids. Looked up from germline, CDR1 is MNHEY and CDR2 is SVGAGI. V dropped 2 bases and J dropped 0 bases, with 5 bases sitting between them.

The CDR3 is CASSLGGAQLRETQYF. The CDR3 DNA reads TGCGCCAGCAGCTTGGGGGGAGCTCAACTGAGGGAGACCCAGTACTTC. The V and J genes are TRBV5-1 and TRBJ2-5; possible D gene TRBD2, 5 bases. The CDR3 is 16 amino acids. The germline V and J ends were trimmed by 0 bases and 5 bases, with 17 bases remaining between them. The germline V gene encodes CDR1 SGHRS and CDR2 YFSETQ.

CDR3 loop: CASGTGVGNQPQHF. CDR3 coding DNA: TGTGCTAGTGGGACAGGGGTCGGCAATCAGCCCCAGCATTTT. The gene calls are TRBV12-5 and TRBJ1-5; 8 bases align to TRBD1. With V trimmed by 6 bases and J by 2 bases, 3 bases remained unmatched. The germline CDR1 and CDR2 sequences are LGHNT and FRNRAP. CDR3 length: 14 amino acids. Full variable domain (rest looked up from reference TRBV12-5 and TRBJ1-5): DARVTQTPRHKVTEMGQEVTMRCQPILGHNTVFWYRQTMMQGLELLAYFRNRAPLDDSGMPKDRFSAEMPDATLATLKIQPSEPRDSAVYFCASGTGVGNQPQHFGDGTRLSIL.

The J gene is TRBJ2-3, the V gene TRBV28; 8 bases map to TRBD1. This CDR3 contains 12 residues. CDR1 MDHEN and CDR2 SYDVKM come from the germline V gene. Trimming took 4 bases from V and 7 from J; bases not matched to a gene: 1. CDR3 nucleotide sequence: TGTGCCAGCAGTTACAGGGGGAATACGCAGTATTTT. Protein: CASSYRGNTQYF.

The chain couples TRBV19 to TRBJ1-3; D is uncertain. V was shortened by 7 bases and J by 10 bases, with 17 bases between the two germline ends. The CDR3 sequence is 13 residues long. The germline V gene encodes CDR1 LNHDA and CDR2 SQIVND (reference sequence). CDR3 sequence reads: CASTRTGKGTIYF. DNA of the CDR3: TGTGCCAGTACCAGAACCGGGAAGGGAACCATATATTTT. The full variable domain, rest sourced from reference TRBV19 and TRBJ1-3, is DGGITQSPKYLFRKEGQNVTLSCEQNLNHDAMYWYRQDPGQGLRLIYYSQIVNDFQKGDIAEGYSVSREKKESFPLTVTSAQKNPTAFYLCASTRTGKGTIYFGEGSWLTVV.

The chain has TRBV14 and TRBJ2-2, with D maybe TRBD2 (6 bases). This CDR3 region has 15 residues. The germline CDR1 and CDR2 sequences are SGHDN and FVKESK. Trimming removed 4 bases from V and 4 bases from J, with 13 bases in between. The CDR3 spells CASSLGPGGTGELFF. The CDR3 coding sequence is TGTGCCAGCAGCCTCGGCCCCGGGGGCACCGGGGAGCTGTTTTTT.

The V and J genes are TRBV11-2 and TRBJ2-3; 9 bases agree with TRBD2. Trimming removed 5 bases from V and 3 bases from J; junction bases left unmatched: 3. CDR1 and CDR2 from the germline V gene are SGHAT and FQNNGV. This CDR3 has 14 amino acids. The CDR3 sequence is CASSAGGPTDTQYF. CDR3 sequence (DNA): TGTGCCAGCAGCGCGGGGGGGCCTACAGATACGCAGTATTTT.

J is TRBJ2-5 and V is TRBV2, with 8 positions matching TRBD2. Germline loops: CDR1 SNHLY, CDR2 FYNNEI. V dropped 7 bases and J dropped 1; count of bases not matched to a gene: 5. There are 14 residues in the CDR3. Here the CDR3 DNA reads TGTGCCAGCAAGCTAGCGGGTATCCAAGAGACCCAGTACTTC. This sequence encodes CASKLAGIQETQYF.

V gene TRBV7-3 combines with J gene TRBJ2-1, with TRBD1 identical over 8 bases. Per germline, CDR1 SGHTA and CDR2 FQGTGA. V shed 5 bases and J 8 bases; nucleotides not matched to a gene: 11. There are 15 residues in the CDR3. The CDR3 protein is CASSREDREAHEQFF. The CDR3 bases are TGTGCCAGCAGCAGGGAGGACAGGGAGGCCCATGAGCAGTTCTTC.

This clone was counted between two and nine times. This chain links TRBV5-6 with TRBJ2-3; 10 nucleotides line up with TRBD1. Germline lookup yields CDR1 SGHDT and CDR2 YYEEEE. The V and J ends lost 3 bases and 5 bases, in that order; junction bases with no gene match: 12. The CDR3 spans 17 residues. The CDR3 spells CASSSYTGQGILDTQYF. The CDR3 bases are TGTGCCAGCAGCTCCTACACGGGACAGGGGATATTAGATACGCAGTATTTT. The variable domain in full, with the rest retrieved from reference TRBV5-6 and TRBJ2-3, is DAGVTQSPTHLIKTRGQQVTLRCSPKSGHDTVSWYQQALGQGPQFIFQYYEEEERQRGNFPDRFSGHQFPNYSSELNVNALLLGDSALYLCASSSYTGQGILDTQYFGPGTRLTVL.

There are a few counts of this clone. The chain joins TRBV29-1 to TRBJ2-1; 12 bases match TRBD2. Per the germline V gene, CDR1 is SQVTM and CDR2 is ANQGSEA. The CDR3 loop spans 14 amino acids. V shed 7 bases, J shed 4 bases, and the junction held 5 bases outside the gene matches. CDR3 coding DNA: TGCAGCGCCGGACTAGCGGGAATTTACAATGAGCAGTTCTTC. Translation: CSAGLAGIYNEQFF.

This chain links TRBV25-1 with TRBJ1-6; D call uncertain. The V end lost 2 bases, the J end lost 5 bases, and 7 bases lay between the germline ends. The germline V gene encodes CDR1 MGHDK and CDR2 SYGVNS. This CDR3 is built from 14 residues. The CDR3 loop is CASSEKEDNSPLHF. In DNA form, the CDR3 reads TGTGCCAGCAGTGAAAAGGAGGATAATTCACCCCTCCACTTT.